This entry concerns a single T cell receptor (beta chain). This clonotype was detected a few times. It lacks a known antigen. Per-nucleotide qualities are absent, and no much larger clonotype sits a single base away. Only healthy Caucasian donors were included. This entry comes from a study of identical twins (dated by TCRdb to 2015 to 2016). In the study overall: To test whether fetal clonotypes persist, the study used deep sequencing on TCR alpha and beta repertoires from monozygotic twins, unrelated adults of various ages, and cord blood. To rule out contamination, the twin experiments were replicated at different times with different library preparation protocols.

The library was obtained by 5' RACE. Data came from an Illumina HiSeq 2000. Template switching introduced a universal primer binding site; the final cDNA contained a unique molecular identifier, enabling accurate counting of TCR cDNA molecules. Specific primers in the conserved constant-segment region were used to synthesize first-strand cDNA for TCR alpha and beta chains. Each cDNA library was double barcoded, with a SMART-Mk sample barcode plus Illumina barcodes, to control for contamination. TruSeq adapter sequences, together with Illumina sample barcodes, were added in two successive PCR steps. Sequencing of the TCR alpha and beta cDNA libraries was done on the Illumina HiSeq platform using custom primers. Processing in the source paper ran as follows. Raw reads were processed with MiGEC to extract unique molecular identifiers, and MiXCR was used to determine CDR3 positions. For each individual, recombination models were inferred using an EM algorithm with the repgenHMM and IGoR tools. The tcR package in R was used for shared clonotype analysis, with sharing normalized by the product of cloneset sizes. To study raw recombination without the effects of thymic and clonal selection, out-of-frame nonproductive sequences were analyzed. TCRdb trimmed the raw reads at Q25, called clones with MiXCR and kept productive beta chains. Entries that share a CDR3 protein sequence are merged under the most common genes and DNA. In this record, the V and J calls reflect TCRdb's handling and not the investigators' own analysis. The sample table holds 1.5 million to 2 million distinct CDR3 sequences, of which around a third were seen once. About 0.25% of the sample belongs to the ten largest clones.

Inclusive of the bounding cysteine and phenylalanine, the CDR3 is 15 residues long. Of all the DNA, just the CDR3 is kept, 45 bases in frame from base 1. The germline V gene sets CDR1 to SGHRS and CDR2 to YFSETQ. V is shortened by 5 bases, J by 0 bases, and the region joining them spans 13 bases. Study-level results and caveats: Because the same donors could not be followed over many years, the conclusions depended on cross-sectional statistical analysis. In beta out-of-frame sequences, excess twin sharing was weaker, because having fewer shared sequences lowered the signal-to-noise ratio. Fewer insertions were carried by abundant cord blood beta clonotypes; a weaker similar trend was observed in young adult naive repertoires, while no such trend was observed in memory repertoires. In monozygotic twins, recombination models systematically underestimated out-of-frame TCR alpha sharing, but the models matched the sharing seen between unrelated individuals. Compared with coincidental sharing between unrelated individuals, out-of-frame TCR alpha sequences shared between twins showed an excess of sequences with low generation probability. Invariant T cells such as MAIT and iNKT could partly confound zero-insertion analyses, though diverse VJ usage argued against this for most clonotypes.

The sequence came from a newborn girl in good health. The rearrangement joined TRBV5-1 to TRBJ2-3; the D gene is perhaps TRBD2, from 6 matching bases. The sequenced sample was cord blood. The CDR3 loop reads CASREVRGSTDTQYF. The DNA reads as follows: TGCGCCAGCAGAGAAGTACGGGGGAGCACAGATACGCAGTATTTT.